This T cell receptor beta chain emerged from a study of early T cells in non-severe SARS-CoV-2 infection. Whole-study context: With bulk RNA from unsorted whole blood as input, sequencing yielded unpaired chains.

One entry per CDR3 protein, called by TCRdb with MiXCR from the 5' RACE reads. The sample holds more than 80,000 distinct CDR3 sequences, roughly 9.6% seen once. From germline, CDR1 is MDHEN and CDR2 SYDVKM. With 10 bases removed from V and 6 bases from J, the gap between germline ends came to 15 bases. The CDR3 is made up of 12 amino acids. This TCR was recovered from an adult who was a healthcare worker with PCR-confirmed SARS-CoV-2 infection or an uninfected control (not recorded which). What was sequenced was whole blood. The chain couples TRBV28 to TRBJ1-2; D not resolved. This CDR3 is CAIKAEINGYTF. CDR3 coding DNA: TGTGCCATAAAGGCGGAGATTAATGGCTACACCTTC.